Listed below are T cell receptor beta chains from one sample, sequenced in a study of blood T cell repertoires in COVID-19. Only in-frame clones appear in the TCRdb table, and some are missing; sequencing was by immunoSEQ multiplex PCR. Of about 290,000 clones detected, nearly 90% appear once; the ten largest clones hold around 10%. Sequenced input: peripheral blood. The source is a woman between 25 and 40 years old with COVID-19, enrolled during active disease. Each CDR3 is given with its conserved first and last residue. Each record gives: J gene, D gene, V gene, CDR3 protein, CDR3 DNA. A D gene is named only where the DNA matches it firmly.

J: TRBJ2-3
D: TRBD1
V: TRBV4-1
CDR3: CASRGQGGGLADTQYF
DNA: TGCGCCAGCAGGGGACAGGGCGGGGGTCTGGCAGATACGCAGTATTTT

J: TRBJ1-6
D: TRBD1
V: TRBV27
CDR3: CASSPLHRGQRSPLHF
DNA: TGTGCCAGCAGTCCCCTCCACAGGGGGCAGAGGTCACCCCTCCACTTT

J: TRBJ1-3
D: .
V: TRBV6-6
CDR3: CASREGSGNTIYF
DNA: TGTGCCAGCAGGGAGGGATCTGGAAACACCATATATTTT

J: TRBJ1-1
D: .
V: TRBV2
CDR3: CASNGVEAFF
DNA: TGTGCCAGCAACGGGGTTGAAGCTTTCTTT

J: TRBJ1-2
D: TRBD1
V: TRBV11-2
CDR3: CASSLDPGQGDGYTF
DNA: TGTGCCAGCAGCTTGGATCCGGGACAGGGAGATGGCTACACCTTC

J: TRBJ2-1
D: .
V: TRBV15
CDR3: CAVTRRGFNEQFF
DNA: TGTGCCGTGACTAGACGGGGTTTCAATGAGCAGTTCTTC

J: TRBJ2-2
D: .
V: TRBV11-2
CDR3: CASSNRTGELFF
DNA: TGTGCCAGCAGCAACAGGACCGGGGAGCTGTTTTTT

J: TRBJ1-5
D: .
V: TRBV19
CDR3: CASSSMGAYSNQPQHF
DNA: TGTGCCAGTAGTTCAATGGGAGCGTATAGCAATCAGCCCCAGCATTTT

J: TRBJ1-1
D: .
V: TRBV7-9
CDR3: CASSPRDINTEAFF
DNA: TGTGCCAGCAGCCCCCGGGATATTAACACTGAAGCTTTCTTT

J: TRBJ2-1
D: .
V: TRBV9
CDR3: CASSGGGPTPSSYNEQFF
DNA: TGTGCCAGCAGCGGGGGGGGCCCGACTCCCAGCTCCTACAATGAGCAGTTCTTC

J: TRBJ1-6
D: .
V: TRBV5-4
CDR3: CASSLFSQASPLHF
DNA: TGTGCCAGCAGCTTGTTTTCGCAGGCTTCACCCCTCCACTTT

J: TRBJ1-2
D: .
V: TRBV7-9
CDR3: CASSSEVGYGYTF
DNA: TGTGCCAGCAGCTCAGAGGTGGGCTATGGCTACACCTTC

J: TRBJ2-2
D: .
V: TRBV23-1
CDR3: CASSQLVGTGELFF
DNA: TGCGCCAGCAGTCAATTGGTCGGCACCGGGGAGCTGTTTTTT

J: TRBJ2-7
D: TRBD2
V: TRBV11-2
CDR3: CASRKSGGGYYEQYF
DNA: TGTGCCAGCAGAAAGAGCGGGGGGGGTTACTACGAGCAGTACTTC

J: TRBJ1-6
D: TRBD1
V: TRBV5-6
CDR3: CASSRQGAYNSPLHF
DNA: TGTGCCAGCAGCCGACAGGGGGCGTATAATTCACCCCTCCACTTT

J: TRBJ1-1
D: .
V: TRBV5-5
CDR3: CASRVTVNTEAFF
DNA: TGTGCCAGCAGGGTGACAGTTAACACTGAAGCTTTCTTT

J: TRBJ1-3
D: .
V: TRBV6-2/TRBV6-3
CDR3: CASSYPTDGDTIYF
DNA: TGTGCCAGCAGTTACCCTACCGACGGGGACACCATATATTTT

J: TRBJ2-5
D: .
V: TRBV19
CDR3: CASQTGLQETQYF
DNA: TGTGCCAGCCAAACAGGGTTACAAGAGACCCAGTACTTC

J: TRBJ2-1
D: .
V: TRBV5-4
CDR3: CASSRGAQKNEQFF
DNA: TGTGCCAGCAGCCGGGGGGCTCAGAAAAATGAGCAGTTCTTC

J: TRBJ2-1
D: .
V: TRBV19
CDR3: CASSRGQGNEQFF
DNA: TGTGCCAGTAGCAGGGGTCAGGGCAATGAGCAGTTCTTC

J: TRBJ2-1
D: TRBD2
V: TRBV5-1
CDR3: CASSPDIAGPTDEQFF
DNA: TGCGCCAGCAGCCCTGACATAGCGGGGCCCACGGATGAGCAGTTCTTC

J: TRBJ1-2
D: .
V: TRBV9
CDR3: CASNPTELNYGYTF
DNA: TGTGCCAGCAACCCGACAGAGCTCAACTATGGCTACACCTTC

J: TRBJ1-2
D: TRBD1
V: TRBV5-1
CDR3: CASSSGQGAWGYTF
DNA: TGCGCCAGCAGCTCGGGACAGGGGGCATGGGGCTACACCTTC

J: TRBJ2-7
D: .
V: TRBV2
CDR3: CARTRDRSGSEQYF
DNA: TGTGCCAGGACCCGGGATCGGTCCGGGTCCGAGCAGTACTTC

J: TRBJ2-1
D: .
V: TRBV11-2
CDR3: CASSFPAGYNEQFF
DNA: TGTGCCAGCAGCTTCCCAGCGGGTTACAATGAGCAGTTCTTC

J: TRBJ2-3
D: TRBD2
V: TRBV6-5
CDR3: CASSYASGGMNTQYF
DNA: TGTGCCAGCAGTTACGCTAGCGGGGGGATGAATACGCAGTATTTT

J: TRBJ2-5
D: .
V: TRBV21-1
CDR3: CASSKDGLAGPPGTQYF
DNA: TGTGCCAGCAGCAAAGATGGGCTAGCCGGGCCCCCAGGGACCCAGTACTTC